These 24 T cell receptor beta chains came from one sample sequenced in a study of T cell changes during pregnancy in multiple sclerosis (dated by TCRdb to about 2019). Library creation used the immunoSEQ multiplex PCR assay. Entries here come from immuneACCESS through TCRdb and include only in-frame sequences with V and J called. Some clones fail to appear in such tables; in the studies checked, an unresolved V gene covers under half of the shortfall, and the cause of the remainder is unknown. This sample has tens of thousands of clones in its table, and roughly 86% of those were observed once. The top ten clonotypes cover about 9.9% of the sample. The material sequenced was CD8+ T cells from peripheral blood mononuclear cells, taken in the first trimester of pregnancy. The receptors come from a female donor with multiple sclerosis, enrolled in a pregnancy study.

The chain uses TRBV10-1 and TRBJ2-7; TRBD2 matches 9 bases. The V gene end was trimmed by 10 bases and the J gene end by 2 bases; junction bases not matched to a gene: 9. Germline CDR1 is WNHNN and CDR2 is SYGVQD (reference sequence). The length of the CDR3 is 14 residues. The CDR3 reads CATTSGQQTYEQYF. DNA for the CDR3: TGCGCCACCACTAGCGGGCAACAAACCTACGAGCAGTACTTC.

The chain uses TRBV7-6 and TRBJ2-1, with 7 bases that match TRBD1. CDR3 length: 15 residues. Germline V gives CDR1 SGHVS, CDR2 FNYEAQ. Losses at the gene ends were 0 bases for V and 3 bases for J; bases not matched to a gene: 2. Here the CDR3 reads CASSLAGGDYNEQFF. The CDR3 nucleotides read TGTGCCAGCAGCTTAGCAGGGGGCGACTACAATGAGCAGTTCTTC.

This clone showed up just a few times. The J gene is TRBJ2-5, the V gene TRBV19; D is uncertain. CDR1 is LNHDA, CDR2 SQIVND, per germline (reference sequence). This CDR3 is 14 amino acids long. V lost 5 bases and J 1 base, leaving 11 bases between the germline ends. The CDR3 coding sequence is TGTGCCAGTAGTGCTCGACAACTCCAAGAGACCCAGTACTTC. Its translation: CASSARQLQETQYF. Full variable domain (outside the CDR3, taken from reference TRBV19 and TRBJ2-5): DGGITQSPKYLFRKEGQNVTLSCEQNLNHDAMYWYRQDPGQGLRLIYYSQIVNDFQKGDIAEGYSVSREKKESFPLTVTSAQKNPTAFYLCASSARQLQETQYFGPGTRLLVL.

This rearrangement joins TRBV2 to TRBJ2-7, with 13 nucleotides matching TRBD2. The CDR3 spans 14 residues. After removal of 6 bases from V and 7 bases from J, the junction contained 6 bases not matched to a gene. CDR1 and CDR2 from the germline V gene are SNHLY and FYNNEI. The CDR3 nucleotides are TGTGCCAGCAGCGGACTAGCGGGAGTAAGAGAGCAGTACTTC. As protein: CASSGLAGVREQYF.

This clone appeared a single time. The chain employs TRBV25-1 and TRBJ2-2; no clear D. The V end was cut by 3 bases, the J end by 6 bases, with 14 bases between. CDR3 length: 15 amino acids. Per germline, CDR1 MGHDK and CDR2 SYGVNS. CDR3 DNA: TGTGCCAGCAGTGACGCGAGGTTTGAGGCCGGGGAGCTGTTTTTT. Amino acids: CASSDARFEAGELFF.

This clone was detected only a few times. The gene calls are TRBV4-1 and TRBJ1-1; the D gene is possibly TRBD1 (5 bases). This CDR3 region has 15 residues. Germline CDR1 and CDR2: MGHRA and YSYEKL. V was clipped by 4 bases and J by 1 base, with 13 bases between them. CDR3 nucleotide sequence: TGCGCCAGCAGCCCGGTCTCGGGGGGGAACACTGAAGCTTTCTTT. As protein: CASSPVSGGNTEAFF.

J is TRBJ2-7 and V is TRBV6-6; the D gene is possibly TRBD2 (6 bases). The CDR3 is made up of 14 amino acids. Trimming removed 2 bases at V and 4 bases at J, with 12 bases between. CDR1 is MNHNY, CDR2 SVGAGI, per germline (reference sequence). CDR3 nucleotide sequence: TGTGCCAGCAGTTACGCGGGGCTTAATTACGAGCAGTACTTC. Its protein product is CASSYAGLNYEQYF.

The chain employs TRBV10-3 and TRBJ2-7; 7 bases fit TRBD1. There are 14 residues in the CDR3. The V segment lost 4 bases and the J segment 3 bases; nucleotides outside the gene matches: 6. Germline V lookup: CDR1 ENHRY, CDR2 SYGVKD. CDR3 amino acids: CAISASGQFYEQYF. The CDR3 DNA reads as TGTGCCATCAGTGCCTCGGGACAGTTCTACGAGCAGTACTTC.

The chain employs TRBV7-9 and TRBJ1-4; 9 bases match TRBD1. The CDR3 is 16 residues long. J lost 6 bases, V lost 7 bases, and 12 bases had no gene match. Germline V lookup: CDR1 SEHNR, CDR2 FQNEAQ (reference sequence). The CDR3 reads CASNALPGQGDEKLFF. The CDR3 DNA is TGTGCCAGCAACGCGCTTCCGGGACAGGGAGATGAAAAACTGTTTTTT.

The chain links TRBV6-5 to TRBJ1-3, with D perhaps matching TRBD1 (6 bases). The CDR3 is made up of 15 amino acids. V was pared by 5 bases and J by 3 bases, with 14 bases between. Germline V CDR1 and CDR2: MNHEY, SVGAGI. Here the CDR3 DNA reads TGTGCCAGCAGTAACAGGGCCTTGGGTGGAAACACCATATATTTT. It specifies CASSNRALGGNTIYF.

Only one count was recorded for this clone. The rearrangement joins TRBV28 to TRBJ2-7; tentative D call: TRBD2 (5 bases). The germline gives CDR1 MDHEN, CDR2 SYDVKM. The V end was cut by 6 bases, the J end by 3 bases, with 24 bases between. The CDR3 is made up of 17 amino acids. DNA for the CDR3: TGTGCCAGCAGACCTACGGGCCAAGGACTGGTACTCTACGAGCAGTACTTC. Translated: CASRPTGQGLVLYEQYF.

This chain uses TRBV5-1 with TRBJ2-1; D remains ambiguous. The CDR3 is 12 residues long. Germline CDR1 SGHRS, CDR2 YFSETQ. V was shortened by 0 bases and J by 5 bases, with 3 bases between the two germline ends. Here the CDR3 DNA reads TGCGCCAGCAGCTTGGTAGACAATGAGCAGTTCTTC. It translates to CASSLVDNEQFF.

J is TRBJ2-7 and V is TRBV2, with 9 nucleotides matching TRBD1. The CDR3 consists of 12 residues. Trimming at V came to 8 bases and at J to 6 bases, leaving 5 bases not matched to a gene. Germline CDR1 SNHLY, CDR2 FYNNEI. The chain's CDR3 is CASDRGSLEQYF. CDR3 DNA sequence: TGTGCCAGCGACAGGGGGAGCCTCGAGCAGTACTTC.

This chain uses TRBV27 with TRBJ1-2; tentative D call: TRBD1 (6 bases). The CDR3 totals 17 residues. V lost 5 bases, J lost 6 bases, and 25 bases lay in between. CDR1 MNHEY and CDR2 SMNVEV come from the germline V gene (reference sequence). CDR3 protein: CASSPLQRGGIVDGYTF. The CDR3 nucleotides read TGTGCCAGCAGTCCTCTCCAGAGGGGGGGGATCGTCGATGGCTACACCTTC.

This chain joins TRBV5-6 and TRBJ1-4; perhaps TRBD1 as D (5 bases). V lost 3 bases and J 4 bases, leaving 10 bases between the germline ends. Germline V gives CDR1 SGHDT, CDR2 YYEEEE. CDR3 length equals 14 residues. CDR3 region: CASSSGGLNEKLFF. Written as DNA, the CDR3 is TGTGCCAGCAGCTCGGGGGGACTTAATGAAAAACTGTTTTTT.

This clone has a single count. The chain combines TRBV19 with TRBJ1-1; maybe TRBD1 (6 bases). CDR1 and CDR2 from the germline V gene are LNHDA and SQIVND (reference sequence). The CDR3 loop spans 13 amino acids. V dropped 7 bases and J dropped 4 bases, with 13 bases sitting between them. CDR3 nucleotide sequence: TGTGCCAGTAAATCCGGGGGGCCCACTGAAGCTTTCTTT. Translated, it gives CASKSGGPTEAFF.

The chain uses TRBV29-1 and TRBJ2-3, with a possible D match to TRBD1 (6 bases). The CDR3 contains 14 residues. The V and J ends lost 3 bases and 5 bases respectively, with 15 bases between them. CDR1 is SQVTM, CDR2 ANQGSEA, per germline. In DNA form, the CDR3 reads TGCAGCGTTGACCCAGGGGACCGTGGAGATACGCAGTATTTT. Its protein product is CSVDPGDRGDTQYF.

The J gene is TRBJ2-3, the V gene TRBV15; no firm D call. The CDR3 sequence is 12 residues long. Germline V CDR1 and CDR2: LNHNV, YYDKDF (reference sequence). The germline V and J ends were trimmed by 3 bases and 4 bases, with 5 bases remaining between them. The CDR3 region has the DNA TGTGCCACCAGCAGGAGTTCAGATACGCAGTATTTT. It translates to CATSRSSDTQYF.

The gene calls are TRBV4-2 and TRBJ2-7; 11 bases are shared with TRBD2. This CDR3 is 15 amino acids long. After removal of 1 base from V and 3 bases from J, the junction contained 2 bases not matched to a gene. Germline V gene data show CDR1 as LGHNA and CDR2 as YNFKEQ. This CDR3 reads CASSQGLAGNYEQYF. The CDR3, as DNA: TGTGCCAGCAGCCAAGGACTAGCGGGGAACTACGAGCAGTACTTC.

The chain has TRBV28 and TRBJ2-3, with 7 bases lining up with TRBD2. In germline, CDR1 is MDHEN, CDR2 SYDVKM. The length of the CDR3 is 13 residues. Trimming took 6 bases from V and 2 from J; bases not matched to a gene: 2. CDR3 residues: CASRGDYTDTQYF. For the CDR3, the DNA is TGTGCCAGCAGGGGGGACTACACAGATACGCAGTATTTT.

The rearrangement links TRBV6-1 to TRBJ2-3; TRBD2 agrees at 9 bases. J lost 0 bases, V lost 6 bases, and 4 bases had no gene match. CDR1 and CDR2 (germline): MNHNS, SASEGT. The CDR3 contains 15 residues. In DNA, the CDR3 is TGTGCCAGCAGCTCTCTAGCGGGGAGCACAGATACGCAGTATTTT. It translates to CASSSLAGSTDTQYF.

The V call is TRBV5-1, the J call TRBJ2-7, with 7 bases fitting TRBD1. V dropped 4 bases and J dropped 1; count of bases not matched to a gene: 2. Germline V gene sequence: CDR1 SGHRS, CDR2 YFSETQ. This CDR3 region has 13 residues. The CDR3: CASSPQGSYEQYF. The CDR3 DNA is TGCGCCAGCAGCCCACAGGGGTCCTACGAGCAGTACTTC. The full variable domain, with the rest looked up from reference TRBV5-1 and TRBJ2-7, is KAGVTQTPRYLIKTRGQQVTLSCSPISGHRSVSWYQQTPGQGLQFLFEYFSETQRNKGNFPGRFSGRQFSNSRSEMNVSTLELGDSALYLCASSPQGSYEQYFGPGTRLTVT.

The chain recombines TRBV27 with TRBJ2-1; 9 positions agree with TRBD1. Germline values: CDR1 MNHEY, CDR2 SMNVEV (reference sequence). V shed 9 bases, J shed 4 bases, and the junction held 4 bases outside the gene matches. This CDR3 is built from 13 residues. The CDR3 DNA reads as TGTGCCAGTATGACAGGGGGTTACAATGAGCAGTTCTTC. Its translation is CASMTGGYNEQFF.

The chain joins TRBV11-3 to TRBJ2-6; 7 bases map to TRBD1. This CDR3 region has 16 residues. CDR1 is SGHNT, CDR2 YENEEA, per germline. The trim removed 5 bases at V and 2 bases at J, leaving 6 bases unmatched. The CDR3 is CASSLPTGAGANVLTF. In DNA form, the CDR3 reads TGTGCCAGCAGCCTACCAACAGGGGCTGGGGCCAACGTCCTGACTTTC.